The entry below describes one T cell receptor beta chain. The antigen remains undetermined. This sample's treatment: oral pan-JAK inhibitor, 5-10 mg twice daily. Lesional scalp punch biopsies and peripheral blood were collected from alopecia areata patients. Unmatched junction bases numbered 2, after V lost 3 bases and J lost 6 bases. The CDR3 spans 12 residues. Germline V gene lookup returns CDR1 SGHRS and CDR2 YFSETQ. This sample was included in a study of CD8+ T cells in alopecia areata. Study-level findings and limits: Having just one nonresponder leaves the connection between baseline CD8+ expansion and response unresolved.

In each case, RNA was isolated and then reverse transcribed into cDNA as the sequencing template. Clones were read by immunoSEQ multiplex PCR, and TCRdb kept only the in-frame ones, dropping some. Of some 200,000 clones detected, less than 50% appear once; the ten largest clones hold over 2.5%. The chain has TRBV5-1 and TRBJ1-1; 7 nucleotides line up with TRBD1. This receptor was obtained from a human donor with alopecia areata. The specimen was CD4+ T cells sorted from blood, collected around week 37, from a patient treated with tofacitinib. The CDR3 region is CASSSGTAEAFF. In nucleotides, the CDR3 is TGCGCCAGCAGCTCCGGGACAGCTGAAGCTTTCTTT. The entire variable domain, with the rest obtained from reference TRBV5-1 and TRBJ1-1, is as follows: KAGVTQTPRYLIKTRGQQVTLSCSPISGHRSVSWYQQTPGQGLQFLFEYFSETQRNKGNFPGRFSGRQFSNSRSEMNVSTLELGDSALYLCASSSGTAEAFFGQGTRLTVV.